The T cell receptor beta chain under discussion was sequenced for a study of shared clonotypes between healthy human individuals. The overall study: The composition of the donors was a couple of women and a few men aged 18 to 49.

Notes on this clone: What it binds is unknown.

Assay used: immunoSEQ multiplex PCR; TCRdb lists only in-frame clones, some missing. The data hold about 870,000 clones, with 90% to 95% observed a single time. Germline values: CDR1 SGDLS, CDR2 YYNGEE. The CDR3 is made up of 12 amino acids. The V and J ends lost 8 bases and 0 bases respectively, with 6 bases between them. General study findings and limits: Estimated richness was generally greater in naive than memory subsets. There were few donors, and this limited the genetic and exposure-history diversity represented.

CD45RO negativity and positive selection for CCR7 defined naive CD8 cells, a population that excluded terminally differentiated effector memory CD45RA+ cells. The sequenced sample consisted of naive CD8+ T cells sorted from blood. The rearrangement uses TRBV9 and TRBJ1-3; D is uncertain. This sequence was found in a young man in good health. The CDR3 is CASTSSGNTIYF. CDR3 nucleotides: TGTGCCAGTACGAGCTCTGGAAACACCATATATTTT.